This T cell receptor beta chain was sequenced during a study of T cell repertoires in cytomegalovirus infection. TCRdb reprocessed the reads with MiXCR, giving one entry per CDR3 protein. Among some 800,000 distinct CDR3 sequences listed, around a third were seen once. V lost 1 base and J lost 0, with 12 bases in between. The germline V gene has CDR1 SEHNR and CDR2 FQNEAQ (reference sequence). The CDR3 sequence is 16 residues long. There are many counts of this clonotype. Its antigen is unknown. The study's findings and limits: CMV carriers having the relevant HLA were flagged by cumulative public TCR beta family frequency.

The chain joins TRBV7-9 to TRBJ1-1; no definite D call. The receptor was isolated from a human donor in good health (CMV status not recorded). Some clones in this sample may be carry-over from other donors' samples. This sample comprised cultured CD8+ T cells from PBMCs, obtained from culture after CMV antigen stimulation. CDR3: CASSLEPDLLNTEAFF. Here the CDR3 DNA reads TGTGCCAGCAGCTTAGAGCCGGATCTCTTGAACACTGAAGCTTTCTTT.